A single sample is the source of the 23 T cell receptor beta chains below, sequenced in a study of blood T cells in healthy people across ages. Primers used in a second PCR of about 7 to 12 cycles were a sample-barcoded 5' primer and a J-beta primer mix. Each CDR3 protein gets one entry after TCRdb re-called the 5' RACE reads with MiXCR. Among 850,000 to 950,000 distinct CDR3 sequences, around 30% were seen once, and the ten largest hold 17%. What was sequenced was blood. The receptors derive from a woman aged 80 or over in good health.

The V call is TRBV3-1, the J call TRBJ2-2; 11 nucleotides align to TRBD2. The CDR3 totals 18 residues. V trimming: 2 bases; J trimming: 4 bases; junction bases outside the gene matches: 9. Germline lookup yields CDR1 LGHDT and CDR2 YNNKEL (reference sequence). The CDR3 bases are TGTGCCAGCAGCCAACGCTTAGCGGGGGGGCCCGTCACCGGGGAGCTGTTTTTT. Translated: CASSQRLAGGPVTGELFF. The full variable domain, its missing parts supplied by reference TRBV3-1 and TRBJ2-2, is DTAVSQTPKYLVTQMGNDKSIKCEQNLGHDTMYWYKQDSKKFLKIMFSYNNKELIINETVPNRFSPKSPDKAHLNLHINSLELGDSAVYFCASSQRLAGGPVTGELFFGEGSRLTVL.

This clonotype has ten or more counts. The chain employs TRBV11-2 and TRBJ1-2; D gene unclear. Germline lookup yields CDR1 SGHAT and CDR2 FQNNGV. The V gene lost 5 bases and the J gene lost 4 bases, with 11 bases spanning the gap. CDR3 size: 13 residues. CDR3 sequence: CASSPRGPYGYTF. The DNA of the CDR3 is TGTGCCAGCAGCCCCAGAGGACCCTATGGCTACACCTTC.

This sequence joins TRBV6-2 or TRBV6-3 and TRBJ2-7; perhaps TRBD2 as D (6 bases). Germline assignment: CDR1 MNHEY and CDR2 SVGEGT. This CDR3 has 14 residues. Trimming took off 4 bases at V and 10 bases at J, with 20 bases between the two ends. CDR3 DNA sequence: TGTGCCAGCAGTTCCTGGACCAGCGGGTCGTCCCAGTACTTC. Its protein is CASSSWTSGSSQYF.

This clonotype was seen ten or more times. The chain links TRBV5-4 to TRBJ2-1; 12 bases are shared with TRBD2. Germline V gene sequence: CDR1 SGHNT, CDR2 YYREEE (reference sequence). The CDR3 totals 13 residues. V lost 4 bases to trimming and J lost 12 bases; unmatched junction nucleotides: 5. In DNA form, the CDR3 reads TGTGCCAGCAGCCCCCAGACTAGCGGGGGGCAGTTCTTC. This codes for CASSPQTSGGQFF. The variable domain in full, completed from reference TRBV5-4 and TRBJ2-1, reads ETGVTQSPTHLIKTRGQQVTLRCSSQSGHNTVSWYQQALGQGPQFIFQYYREEENGRGNFPPRFSGLQFPNYSSELNVNALELDDSALYLCASSPQTSGGQFFGPGTRLTVL.

This clonotype was detected ten times or more. This chain connects TRBV20-1 to TRBJ1-2; D call uncertain. The CDR3 totals 13 residues. V was trimmed by 0 bases and J by 4 bases, leaving 9 bases between them. Germline lookup yields CDR1 DFQATT and CDR2 SNEGSKA (reference sequence). In nucleotides, the CDR3 is TGCAGTGCTAGAGAGCAACAGTTCTATGGCTACACCTTC. Translating gives CSAREQQFYGYTF.

This clonotype appeared a few times. A much larger clonotype is one base distant, so this may be a read error. The rearrangement links TRBV7-2 to TRBJ2-3, with 8 bases fitting TRBD1. The CDR3 runs 12 residues. Per the germline V gene, CDR1 is SGHTA and CDR2 is FQGNSA. CDR3 nucleotide sequence: TGTGTCAGCAGCTCACAGGGGGTTACGCAGTATTTT. The encoded protein is CVSSSQGVTQYF. Based on the CDR3 plus reference TRBV7-2 and TRBJ2-3, the full variable domain is GAGVSQSPSNKVTEKGKDVELRCDPISGHTALYWYRQSLGQGLEFLIYFQGNSAPDKSGLPSDRFSAERTGGSVSTLTIQRTQQEDSAVYLCVSSSQGVTQYFGPGTRLTVL.

This clonotype was counted only a few times. This may be a read error: a much more frequent sequence differs by one nucleotide. The rearrangement links TRBV12-3 or TRBV12-4 to TRBJ1-5; D unresolved. V shed 6 bases and J shed 1 base, with 7 bases lying between them. The CDR3 runs to 13 residues. CDR3 DNA sequence: TGTGCCAGCAGGGATAAGAGCAATCAGCCCCAGCATTTT. Protein sequence: CASRDKSNQPQHF.

This clonotype was observed once. The chain joins TRBV7-3 to TRBJ2-3, with D hard to call. Germline V lookup: CDR1 SGHTA, CDR2 FQGTGA. The V end lost 0 bases, the J end lost 3 bases, and 13 bases lay between the germline ends. The CDR3 has 16 residues. The CDR3 DNA sequence: TGTGCCAGCAGCTTAACTGTAGGGCTGAGGACAGATACGCAGTATTTT. Translating it yields CASSLTVGLRTDTQYF.

Many counts were recorded for this clonotype. The chain couples TRBV28 to TRBJ2-1; 10 bases line up with TRBD1. Trimming removed 3 bases from V and 3 bases from J; junction bases left unmatched: 5. The CDR3 is made up of 16 amino acids. Germline CDR1 is MDHEN and CDR2 is SYDVKM. The CDR3 nucleotides read TGTGCCAGCAGTTTCTTTAGGACAGGGGGCTACAATGAGCAGTTCTTC. This encodes CASSFFRTGGYNEQFF.

The chain has TRBV3-1 and TRBJ1-6; no clear D. This CDR3 comprises 14 residues. CDR1 is LGHDT, CDR2 YNNKEL, per germline (reference sequence). V dropped 2 bases and J dropped 8 bases, with 10 bases sitting between them. CDR3 nucleotides: TGTGCCAGCAGCCAAAACAGAGGCTATTCACCCCTCCACTTT. Its protein is CASSQNRGYSPLHF.

This clonotype was counted many times. The chain combines TRBV20-1 with TRBJ2-5; D not resolved. The ends were cut back, 3 bases at V and 0 bases at J, with 17 bases in the middle. The CDR3 spans 16 residues. Germline V gene lookup returns CDR1 DFQATT and CDR2 SNEGSKA (reference sequence). The CDR3 DNA follows: TGCAGTGCTAGTTTGCGGTTTACCGGGCACCAAGAGACCCAGTACTTC. Residues: CSASLRFTGHQETQYF.

Only a few counts were recorded for this clonotype. The V gene is TRBV4-3, the J gene TRBJ2-7, with a weak D call TRBD1 (6 bases). From germline, CDR1 is LGHNA and CDR2 YSLEER. The CDR3 runs to 16 residues. Trimming took 1 base from V and 3 from J, leaving 16 bases between them. The CDR3: CASSQGLHLGGYEQYF. CDR3 sequence (DNA): TGCGCCAGCAGCCAAGGCCTCCATTTAGGGGGCTACGAGCAGTACTTC.

This clonotype occurred many times. V usage is TRBV5-5 and J usage is TRBJ1-1; 8 bases are shared with TRBD1. V shed 6 bases, J shed 0 bases, and the junction held 4 bases outside the gene matches. This CDR3 spans 14 amino acids. CDR1 is SGHKS and CDR2 is YYEKEE in the germline V gene (reference sequence). CDR3: CASITTGVNTEAFF. DNA for the CDR3: TGTGCCAGCATCACGACAGGGGTGAACACTGAAGCTTTCTTT.

On this clonotype itself: This clone may be a read error of a much larger clone one base away. The V call is TRBV11-2, the J call TRBJ2-4, with D uncertain. The end of the DNA is better explained by TRBJ2-7, so the J call may be wrong. Germline CDR1 and CDR2: SGHAT and FQNNGV. The CDR3 has 12 residues. Written as DNA, the CDR3 is TGTGCCAGCAGCATCGGTAGATACGAGCAGTACGTC. Its translation is CASSIGRYEQYV.

This clonotype was counted only a few times. The rearrangement uses TRBV11-1 and TRBJ2-3; D remains unclear. The CDR3 sequence is 17 residues long. Trimming left V 2 bases short and J 2 bases short, with 17 bases between. CDR1 is SGHAT, CDR2 FQDESV, per germline (reference sequence). The CDR3: CASSLRVAADDTDTQYF. In DNA form, the CDR3 reads TGTGCCAGCAGCTTAAGGGTTGCGGCAGACGACACAGATACGCAGTATTTT.

The genes are TRBV6-5 and TRBJ2-1, with 11 bases identical to TRBD2. The DNA end is more similar to TRBJ2-7, so the J call may be wrong. The CDR3 length is 17 residues. CDR1 is MNHEY, CDR2 SVGAGI, per germline. In DNA, the CDR3 is TGTGCCAGCAGTTACTCGACACTAGCGGGGGTTTACAATGAGCAGTACTTC. Translation gives CASSYSTLAGVYNEQYF.

Comment on this clonotype: A read error may be the cause here, since a much bigger clone is one base away. V and J are TRBV5-1 and TRBJ2-5, with TRBD2 identical over 9 bases. Germline V lookup: CDR1 SGHRS, CDR2 YFSETQ. After removal of 4 bases from V and 11 bases from J, the junction contained 18 bases not matched to a gene. This CDR3 region has 16 residues. The CDR3, as DNA: TGCGCCAGCAGCCGGGCGGGGGGGACCTCCTACAATGAGCAGTACTTC. Translated, it gives CASSRAGGTSYNEQYF.

This clonotype appeared many times. The CDR3 DNA sequence: TGCGCCAGCAGGACAGGCGACTCCTATGGCTACACCTTC. This translates into CASRTGDSYGYTF. V gene TRBV5-1 combines with J gene TRBJ1-2, with a weak D call TRBD1 (6 bases). Per the germline V gene, CDR1 is SGHRS and CDR2 is YFSETQ. This CDR3 contains 13 residues. Trimming removed 5 bases at V and 4 bases at J, with 12 bases between.

In nucleotides, the CDR3 is TGTGCCAGCTCACCGTCGGGGGCGGCCCATACGCAGTATTTT. Translated: CASSPSGAAHTQYF. The chain joins TRBV18 to TRBJ2-3; D tentatively reads TRBD1 or TRBD2 (6 bases each). The CDR3 is 14 amino acids. Between the trimmed V and J ends, which lost 3 bases and 7 bases, there was a span of 14 bases. Per the germline V gene, CDR1 is KGHSH and CDR2 is LQKENI.

This clonotype appeared once. One base away lies a much larger clone, so this may be a sequencing read error. This chain joins TRBV2 and TRBJ2-7, with D perhaps TRBD2 (8 bases). The CDR3 is made up of 14 amino acids. CDR1 and CDR2 (germline): SNHLY, FYNNEI. This CDR3 reads CAGRGTRPSYEQYF. The CDR3 nucleotides are TGTGCCGGCAGGGGGACTAGACCTTCCTACGAGCAGTACTTC.

The chain uses TRBV28 and TRBJ2-3, with D unclear. Germline CDR1 is MDHEN and CDR2 is SYDVKM. The CDR3 is 8 residues long. CDR3: CHGDTQYF. As DNA, the CDR3 is TGTCACGGGGATACGCAGTATTTT.

This clonotype came up a few times. Being one base from a much bigger clone, this may be a read error. The chain recombines TRBV6-6 with TRBJ2-5, with 12 bases fitting TRBD1. Gene TRBJ2-7 matches the end of the DNA better, so the J call may be wrong. Germline CDR1 and CDR2: MNHNY and SVGAGI (reference sequence). This CDR3 contains 15 residues. In DNA, the CDR3 is TGTGCCAGCTTCGGGACAGGGGGCCCTGGCTGCGAGCAGTACTTC. This gives the protein CASFGTGGPGCEQYF.

This clonotype came up many times. The chain couples TRBV4-3 to TRBJ1-2; D remains ambiguous. The CDR3 consists of 15 residues. V gave up 1 base and J gave up 0 bases, with 9 bases separating them. CDR1 is LGHNA, CDR2 YSLEER, per germline. The CDR3 DNA reads as TGCGCCAGCAGCCAAGTTCACGGGCCTAACTATGGCTACACCTTC. Its protein product is CASSQVHGPNYGYTF.